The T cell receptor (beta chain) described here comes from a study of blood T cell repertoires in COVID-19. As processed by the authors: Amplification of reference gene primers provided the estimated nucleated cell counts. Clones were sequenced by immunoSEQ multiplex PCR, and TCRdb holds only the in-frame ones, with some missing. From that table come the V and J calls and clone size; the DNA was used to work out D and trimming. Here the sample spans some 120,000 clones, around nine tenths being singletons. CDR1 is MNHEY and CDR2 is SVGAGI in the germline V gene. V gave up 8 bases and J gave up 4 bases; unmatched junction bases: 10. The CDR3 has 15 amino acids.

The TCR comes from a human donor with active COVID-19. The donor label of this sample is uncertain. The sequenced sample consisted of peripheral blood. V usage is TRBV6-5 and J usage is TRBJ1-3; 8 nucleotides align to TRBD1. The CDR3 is CASSMDRAIGNTIYF. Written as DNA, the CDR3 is TGTGCCAGCTCAATGGACAGGGCGATAGGAAACACCATATATTTT.